This T cell receptor beta chain was sequenced for a study of blood T cell repertoires in COVID-19. Looking at the study overall: Sample material is recorded as cDNA or gDNA derived from T cells, B-cell-depleted T cells, or PBMCs.

Assignments of participants to cohorts depended upon their own reported clinical history. Recovery meant two consecutive negative NP/OP PCR tests, professional clearance, or resolved symptoms. This clone occurred a few times. As originally analysed: Reference gene primer amplification in the assay estimated nucleated cell counts. Sequenced by immunoSEQ multiplex PCR; TCRdb stores in-frame clones only, minus some. That table gives V, J and clone size, and the DNA gave D and trimming. Altogether about 330,000 clones are present, 88% being singletons, with the ten largest covering 5%. Looked up from germline, CDR1 is SGHNT and CDR2 is YENEEA. The CDR3 contains 17 residues. V trimming: 1 base; J trimming: 3 bases; junction bases outside the gene matches: 6.

This TCR was sampled from a young man who had recovered from COVID-19. The sequencing sample was made of PBMCs or T cells enriched from blood (not recorded which). The gene calls are TRBV11-3 and TRBJ2-2; TRBD1 aligns across 9 bases. The CDR3 loop reads CASSLGRDRVDTGELFF. CDR3 DNA sequence: TGTGCCAGCAGCTTAGGCCGGGACAGGGTTGACACCGGGGAGCTGTTTTTT.